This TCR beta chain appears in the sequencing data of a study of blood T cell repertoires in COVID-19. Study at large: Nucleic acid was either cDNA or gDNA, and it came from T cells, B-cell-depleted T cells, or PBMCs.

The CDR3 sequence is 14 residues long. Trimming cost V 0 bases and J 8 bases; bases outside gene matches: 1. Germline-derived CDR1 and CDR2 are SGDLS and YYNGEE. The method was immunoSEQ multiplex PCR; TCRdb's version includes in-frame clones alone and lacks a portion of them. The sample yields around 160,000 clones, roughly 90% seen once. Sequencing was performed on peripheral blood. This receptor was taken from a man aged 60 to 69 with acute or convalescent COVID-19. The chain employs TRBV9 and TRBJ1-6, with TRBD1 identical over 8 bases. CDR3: CASSVETGDSPLHF. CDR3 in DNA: TGTGCCAGCAGCGTAGAGACAGGGGATTCACCCCTCCACTTT.